This T cell receptor beta chain was retrieved from a study of cytomegalovirus exposure and HLA in healthy donors. This CDR3 region has 19 residues. V lost 4 bases and J lost 3; bases outside the gene matches: 15. CDR1 SGHNT and CDR2 YYREEE come from the germline V gene (reference sequence). Study-level results: CMV serostatus was the only recorded immune exposure for donors. Associated with HLA alleles at 0.05 false discovery rate in a later analysis were fewer than 20,000 TCR beta sequences. The study found most TCR sequences rare, yet found some public TCRs in many donors.

Researchers ran the PCR with 60 Vbeta and 13 Jbeta primers. Some clones are missing from TCRdb's copy, which holds only in-frame ones; the method was immunoSEQ multiplex PCR. This sample has about 140,000 clones, with over 75% found just once. Notes on this clone: Its antigen remains unknown.

Sequencing used PBMCs. The sequence was collected from a man between 50 and 59 years old in good health and CMV-seronegative. The rearrangement uses TRBV5-4 and TRBJ2-6, with TRBD1 matching 8 bases. CDR3 coding DNA: TGTGCCAGCAGCAAGGGGGGCAGGGGGCAATCTGGTGGGGCCAACGTCCTGACTTTC. Translated: CASSKGGRGQSGGANVLTF.